This T cell receptor (beta chain) was identified during a study of blood T cell repertoires in COVID-19. Across the study: The United States, Italy and Spain supplied acute and convalescent COVID-19 samples. The analysed material was cDNA or gDNA that came from T cells, B-cell-depleted T cells, or PBMCs.

Original processing methods: The authors estimated nucleated cell counts from reference gene primer amplification. Profiled with immunoSEQ multiplex PCR; TCRdb holds only in-frame clones, not every one. Clone size and the V and J calls come from that table; the DNA yielded D and trimming. The table has 150,000 to 250,000 clones, approximately 85% seen once. This clone was seen once. This TCR was sampled from a man aged 35 to 55 who had recovered from COVID-19. The sequenced material came from PBMCs or T cells enriched from blood (not recorded which).

The CDR3 nucleotides are TGCGCCAGCAGCCAAGATCCTAGCTCCACAGATACGCAGTATTTT. This gives the protein CASSQDPSSTDTQYF. The V and J genes are TRBV4-3 and TRBJ2-3, with a weak D call TRBD2 (5 bases). V gave up 0 bases and J gave up 2 bases, with 9 bases separating them. The CDR3 spans 15 residues. From germline, CDR1 is LGHNA and CDR2 YSLEER.